This TCR beta chain was recorded in a study of Ad26.COV2.S vaccination and SARS-CoV-2 variants. Study-wide background: Recipients of Ad26.COV2.S got it intramuscularly, once or twice 56 days apart. Study-wide results and limits: The TCR breadth and depth analyses may have produced an underestimate of total T cell responses. Compared with placebo recipients, vaccine recipients had higher spike-specific TCR breadth.

As regards this clone: Its antigen is as yet unknown.

This sample's treatment: roughly 20 received Ad26.COV2.S at low or high dose, single or two shots; roughly 5 received placebo; per-sample allocation not given. After the first vaccine or placebo injection, samples were drawn on day 63. The CDR3 sequence is 13 residues long. V lost 6 bases and J lost 1, with 9 bases in between. Germline CDR1 reads SEHNR; CDR2 reads FQNEAQ (reference sequence). The data were produced by immunoSEQ multiplex PCR, yet TCRdb's version contains in-frame clones alone and is incomplete. In the table there are 440,000 or so clones, approximately 92% of which are singletons. Material: peripheral blood, obtained in a trial of Ad26.COV2.S vaccine versus placebo. V is TRBV7-9 and J is TRBJ1-1; the D is unclear. The TCR sequence derives from a person aged 18-65 years who received the Ad26.COV2.S COVID-19 vaccine or a placebo. The CDR3 DNA reads as TGTGCCAGCAGAATTCAGGAGAACACTGAAGCTTTCTTT. It is translated as CASRIQENTEAFF.